This T cell receptor beta chain is drawn from a study of brain metastases from non-small cell lung cancer (dated by TCRdb to between 2019 and 2020). Context from the whole study: The study profiled the immune microenvironment of paired resected primary tumors and brain metastases from non-small-cell lung cancer patients.

In regard to this clone: Its recognized antigen is unknown. Per-nucleotide qualities are absent, and no much larger clonotype sits a single base away.

Reading from cysteine to phenylalanine, the CDR3 counts 12 amino acids. Kept here is only the CDR3 DNA, which spans 36 bases and is read in frame from base 1. V loses 5 bases at its end and J loses 5 bases; junction bases beyond the gene matches: 0. The germline V gene supplies CDR1 MGHRA and CDR2 YSYEKL. The cohort comprised 35 to 45 patients with surgically resected non-small-cell lung cancer who had both primary tumor and brain metastasis specimens. Tumor specimens were archival formalin-fixed, paraffin-embedded tissues. Broader findings and caveats from the paper: Compared with the matched primary tumors, about two thirds of brain metastases appeared to show expanded T-cell clones. Paired brain metastases and primary tumors largely shared TCR repertoires, although T-cell densities in the metastases were sparse. T-cell infiltration was lower in brain metastases than in primary tumors (P < 0.001).

Libraries were made using the immunoSEQ multiplex PCR assay. Sequencing of the T-cell receptor beta chain repertoire was carried out together with a 770-gene immune expression panel. Drawn from immuneACCESS, this table holds only the in-frame rearrangements with V and J called that TCRdb kept. Clones are partly lost; checked studies trace under half to an unresolved V gene and leave the rest unexplained. For this sample the table gives about 660 clones, of which roughly 90% were detected only once. Approximately 12% of the sample comes from the top ten. The sequence links TRBV4-1 to TRBJ1-2; TRBD1 agrees with 9 junctional bases. This clonotype originated in a donor at least 40 years old with non-small cell lung cancer. The sample comprised primary lung tumor tissue. The intended sense of this specimen's cell subset or site label: primary lung tumor paired with brain metastasis. The CDR3 loop reads CASSGQGYGYTF. The nucleotide sequence is given as TGCGCCAGCAGCGGACAGGGGTATGGCTACACCTTC.